Described below is a single T cell receptor beta chain sequence and its context. Produced via immunoSEQ multiplex PCR; TCRdb's table is partial and in-frame only. The sample records 200,000 to 250,000 clones, about 92% being singletons. The CDR3 contains 15 residues. J lost 10 bases, V lost 2 bases, and 8 bases had no gene match. Germline CDR1 and CDR2: MNHNY and SVGAGI (reference sequence). This record belongs to a study of blood T cell repertoires in COVID-19. The J gene is TRBJ2-3, the V gene TRBV6-6; 11 bases agree with TRBD1. The sample comprised peripheral blood. The TCR originated in a man aged 25-40 years with acute or convalescent COVID-19. DNA for the CDR3: TGTGCCAGCAGTTACGCCGGACAGGGGGCGGATCCGCAGTATTTT. This encodes CASSYAGQGADPQYF.